What follows is one TCR beta chain and its context. What it binds is unknown. The CDR3 is 14 amino acids. From germline, CDR1 is SQVTM and CDR2 ANQGSEA. V was shortened by 6 bases and J by 4 bases, with 15 bases between the two germline ends. The data were obtained in a study of CD8 T cells in ankylosing spondylitis. Study-level points and caveats: A TCR beta motif of eight or nine highly homologous variants seemed to mark ankylosing spondylitis blood.

TCRdb re-called the 5' RACE reads with MiXCR, one entry per CDR3 protein. The sample shows 300,000 to 400,000 distinct CDR3 sequences, about 20% of them seen only once. The sequencing sample was made of blood, either unsorted or a sorted T cell fraction (not recorded which). The clonotype comes from a male donor with ankylosing spondylitis. The genes are TRBV29-1 and TRBJ2-2; D remains unclear. The CDR3 loop is CSVTPGGGTGELFF. In DNA form, the CDR3 reads TGCAGCGTCACGCCGGGCGGCGGCACCGGGGAGCTGTTTTTT.